This T cell receptor (beta chain) was profiled in a study of hypomethylating agent response in myelodysplastic syndrome. Study background: Of 11 patients, 5 carried TET2, the most frequent mutation. Study-wide results and caveats: Possible novel MDS antigen recognition by shared GLIPH2 clusters needs experimental validation. Non-responders showed more contracted clonotypes post-treatment, while responders showed more novel ones.

Trimming took 5 bases from V and 7 from J, leaving 12 bases between them. Germline CDR1 and CDR2: MNHEY and SVGAGI. CDR3 length: 14 residues. TCRdb's copy holds only in-frame clones and misses some; the assay was immunoSEQ multiplex PCR. The repertoire includes a few thousand clones, 70% to 85% of them detected once, and roughly 25% sits in the top ten. This clone was seen only once. The antigen remains undetermined. The specimen was bone marrow, collected before or after starting hypomethylating agent treatment for myelodysplastic syndrome (not recorded which). This TCR was recovered from a human donor with myelodysplastic syndrome. The V gene is TRBV6-5, the J gene TRBJ1-6; TRBD1 might be the D (6 bases). The CDR3 sequence: CASSNRANNSPLHF. The CDR3 nucleotides are TGTGCCAGCAGTAACAGGGCGAACAATTCACCCCTCCACTTT.